Below are 26 T cell receptor beta chains sequenced from a single sample in a study of identifying expanded T cells in peripheral blood. Some clones are missing from TCRdb's copy, which holds only in-frame ones; the method was immunoSEQ multiplex PCR. Among around 120,000 clones listed, around 88% were seen once. Material: blood. The receptors derive from a person aged 18 to 75 in good health.

This chain links TRBV7-2 with TRBJ1-5; D is unresolved. The CDR3 has 13 residues. The germline V gene encodes CDR1 SGHTA and CDR2 FQGNSA. V was trimmed by 3 bases and J by 0 bases, leaving 3 bases between them. The CDR3 spells CASSFNSNQPQHF. The CDR3 DNA reads as TGTGCCAGCAGCTTTAATAGCAATCAGCCCCAGCATTTT.

V usage is TRBV18 and J usage is TRBJ1-5; maybe TRBD1 (5 bases). Trimming cost V 6 bases and J 0 bases, with 21 bases left between them. CDR1 and CDR2 (germline): KGHSH, LQKENI. The CDR3 runs 18 residues. CDR3 DNA sequence: TGTGCCAGCTCCTCCCGTATCCGGGGGACTGATAGCAATCAGCCCCAGCATTTT. Encoded protein: CASSSRIRGTDSNQPQHF.

The CDR3, as DNA: TGCGCCAGCAGCCCCGGACAGGGGGACCACGAGCAGTACTTC. This translates into CASSPGQGDHEQYF. The gene calls are TRBV5-1 and TRBJ2-7, with 10 positions matching TRBD1. The germline V gene has CDR1 SGHRS and CDR2 YFSETQ. This CDR3 contains 14 residues. With 4 bases clipped from V and 5 bases from J, the junction kept 6 bases outside the gene matches.

The J gene is TRBJ2-3, the V gene TRBV28; no clear D gene. Germline V lookup: CDR1 MDHEN, CDR2 SYDVKM. The CDR3 has 12 amino acids. V lost 3 bases and J 5 bases, leaving 6 bases between the germline ends. For the CDR3, the DNA is TGTGCCAGCAGTTTGATCGGAGATACGCAGTATTTT. Translated: CASSLIGDTQYF. The whole variable domain, filled in from reference TRBV28 and TRBJ2-3, reads DVKVTQSSRYLVKRTGEKVFLECVQDMDHENMFWYRQDPGLGLRLIYFSYDVKMKEKGDIPEGYSVSREKKERFSLILESASTNQTSMYLCASSLIGDTQYFGPGTRLTVL.

The J gene is TRBJ2-5, the V gene TRBV7-9; D is unclear. V was shortened by 3 bases and J by 4 bases, with 12 bases between the two germline ends. CDR1 SEHNR and CDR2 FQNEAQ come from the germline V gene (reference sequence). The CDR3 length is 14 residues. CDR3 in amino acids: CASSLGISGETQYF. As DNA, the CDR3 is TGTGCCAGCAGCTTGGGGATTTCGGGAGAGACCCAGTACTTC.

The chain recombines TRBV6-1 with TRBJ2-1; 10 bases line up with TRBD2. J gave up 10 bases and V 2 bases, and 8 bases lay outside the gene matches. CDR1 is MNHNS and CDR2 is SASEGT in the germline V gene. The CDR3 totals 15 residues. DNA for the CDR3: TGTGCCAGCAGTGAACGTCTAGCGGGGGTTGGGGAGCAGTTCTTC. It translates to CASSERLAGVGEQFF.

There are a few counts of this clone. The chain employs TRBV15 and TRBJ1-4; no clear D. Trimming removed 0 bases from V and 1 base from J, with 12 bases in between. Per germline, CDR1 LNHNV and CDR2 YYDKDF (reference sequence). The CDR3 is made up of 17 amino acids. CDR3: CATSRDPPGGTNEKLFF. The CDR3 nucleotides are TGTGCCACCAGCAGAGACCCTCCGGGAGGAACTAATGAAAAACTGTTTTTT.

The chain carries TRBV19 and TRBJ1-6; perhaps TRBD1 as D (5 bases). The germline V and J ends were trimmed by 6 bases and 0 bases, with 9 bases remaining between them. The germline gives CDR1 LNHDA, CDR2 SQIVND (reference sequence). The CDR3 is 15 residues long. DNA of the CDR3: TGTGCCAGTAGAGGGGTTTTCTCCTATAATTCACCCCTCCACTTT. Translated, it gives CASRGVFSYNSPLHF.

The DNA for the CDR3 is TGTGCCAGCAGCTTGAGGGACTATCAGGGGACCCAGTACTTC. Translating it yields CASSLRDYQGTQYF. The rearrangement joins TRBV7-8 to TRBJ2-5, with 7 bases matching TRBD2. Per germline, CDR1 SGHVS and CDR2 FQNEAQ. With V trimmed by 3 bases and J by 7 bases, 8 bases remained unmatched. The CDR3 loop spans 14 amino acids.

The V and J genes are TRBV5-4 and TRBJ1-4, with 8 bases aligning to TRBD1. V gave up 5 bases and J gave up 0 bases; unmatched junction bases: 3. Germline V gene lookup returns CDR1 SGHNT and CDR2 YYREEE (reference sequence). The CDR3 consists of 15 residues. The CDR3 reads CASRAGGTTNEKLFF. CDR3 nucleotides: TGTGCCAGCAGAGCAGGGGGCACAACTAATGAAAAACTGTTTTTT.

J is TRBJ1-4 and V is TRBV28; D ambiguous. Germline V gives CDR1 MDHEN, CDR2 SYDVKM. The length of the CDR3 is 15 residues. V lost 6 bases and J lost 0, with 11 bases in between. CDR3 nucleotides: TGTGCCAGCAGCCCTGGATCTGCAACTAATGAAAAACTGTTTTTT. It encodes CASSPGSATNEKLFF. Using reference TRBV28 and TRBJ1-4 for the parts outside the CDR3, the full variable domain is DVKVTQSSRYLVKRTGEKVFLECVQDMDHENMFWYRQDPGLGLRLIYFSYDVKMKEKGDIPEGYSVSREKKERFSLILESASTNQTSMYLCASSPGSATNEKLFFGSGTQLSVL.

The rearrangement uses TRBV5-6 and TRBJ2-7; D is uncertain. Trimming removed 3 bases from V and 2 bases from J, with 3 bases in between. Germline V gene lookup returns CDR1 SGHDT and CDR2 YYEEEE. The CDR3 has 11 residues. The DNA for the CDR3 is TGTGCCAGCAGCTCAACCTACGAGCAGTACTTC. Residues: CASSSTYEQYF.

The chain has TRBV10-3 and TRBJ1-3; no clear D gene. CDR3 length equals 16 residues. V was trimmed by 0 bases and J by 4 bases, leaving 13 bases between them. Per the germline V gene, CDR1 is ENHRY and CDR2 is SYGVKD. This CDR3 reads CAISESPVGGGNTIYF. CDR3 nucleotides: TGTGCCATCAGTGAGTCGCCAGTAGGAGGAGGAAACACCATATATTTT.

CDR3 loop: CTTFGVTGDEQYF. The DNA of the CDR3 is TGTACCACCTTCGGGGTTACAGGCGACGAGCAGTACTTC. This chain links TRBV7-9 with TRBJ2-7; perhaps D is TRBD1 or TRBD2 (5 bases each). Germline V gives CDR1 SEHNR, CDR2 FQNEAQ (reference sequence). CDR3 length: 13 amino acids.

This CDR3 is CASSLTGLHSEQYF. CDR3 coding DNA: TGTGCCAGCAGCTTAACAGGGTTGCACAGCGAGCAGTACTTC. J is TRBJ2-7 and V is TRBV7-9; the D gene is possibly TRBD1 (6 bases). This CDR3 has 14 residues. Germline V CDR1 and CDR2: SEHNR, FQNEAQ (reference sequence). Trimming took off 2 bases at V and 6 bases at J, with 14 bases between the two ends.

This chain connects TRBV7-2 to TRBJ1-1; D might be TRBD1 (5 bases). The CDR3 sequence is 14 residues long. CDR1 and CDR2 (germline): SGHTA, FQGNSA. V was pared by 4 bases and J by 5 bases, with 14 bases between. CDR3 in amino acids: CASSSQGVVTEAFF. The CDR3 DNA sequence: TGTGCCAGCAGCTCGCAGGGAGTCGTGACTGAAGCTTTCTTT.

The chain uses TRBV11-2 and TRBJ2-3, with TRBD2 matching over 8 bases. Losses at the gene ends were 2 bases for V and 1 base for J; bases not matched to a gene: 14. CDR3 length: 19 amino acids. Germline CDR1 and CDR2: SGHAT and FQNNGV. CDR3 DNA: TGTGCCAGCAGCTTATTTGGTAGCGGGGCACAACCGGGCACAGATACGCAGTATTTT. It translates to CASSLFGSGAQPGTDTQYF.

V usage is TRBV29-1 and J usage is TRBJ1-2; no clear D. Trimming stripped 8 bases from V and 8 bases from J, with 15 bases between. Germline V CDR1 and CDR2: SQVTM, ANQGSEA. CDR3 length: 11 amino acids. CDR3 sequence (DNA): TGCAGCTCCATGGGTCTAGAAGGCTACACCTTC. It yields the protein CSSMGLEGYTF.

The chain couples TRBV4-1 to TRBJ1-4; 8 bases agree with TRBD1. The CDR3 consists of 16 residues. CDR1 is MGHRA and CDR2 is YSYEKL in the germline V gene. V lost 1 base to trimming and J lost 3 bases; unmatched junction nucleotides: 4. CDR3 residues: CASSQGQGFANEKLFF. The CDR3 DNA reads TGCGCCAGCAGCCAAGGACAGGGGTTTGCTAATGAAAAACTGTTTTTT.

Concerning this clone itself: At the DNA level, this CDR3 is encoded by other sequences in the same sample as well. This chain links TRBV6-6 with TRBJ2-7; no definite D call. Germline V gene lookup returns CDR1 MNHNY and CDR2 SVGAGI (reference sequence). Trimming shortened V by 0 bases and J by 5 bases, and 5 bases separated the two germline ends. This CDR3 spans 12 amino acids. The CDR3 DNA reads TGTGCCAGCAGTTACTCGAGTCACGAGCAGTACTTC. This sequence encodes CASSYSSHEQYF.

This clone was counted a single time. Germline is not matched at one junction end, which may reflect a read error. V gene TRBV13 combines with J gene TRBJ2-7; 7 bases are a match to TRBD2. Germline CDR1 and CDR2: PRHDT and FYEKMQ (reference sequence). The CDR3 spans 13 residues. The CDR3 bases are TGTGCCAGCAGCCTCGGTAGGGACTACAAGCAGTACTTC. This sequence encodes CASSLGRDYKQYF.

This rearrangement joins TRBV10-2 to TRBJ2-5, with no clear D. The CDR3 is 13 residues long. CDR1 and CDR2 from the germline V gene are WSHSY and SAAADI. V dropped 4 bases and J dropped 1 base, with 7 bases sitting between them. CDR3 in DNA: TGCGCCAGCAGTGTAGTCTTCCAAGAGACCCAGTACTTC. Residues: CASSVVFQETQYF.

V and J are TRBV11-2 and TRBJ2-3; 7 bases fit TRBD1. Germline-derived CDR1 and CDR2 are SGHAT and FQNNGV. V lost 5 bases and J lost 2; bases outside the gene matches: 13. The CDR3 loop spans 17 amino acids. In DNA form, the CDR3 reads TGTGCCAGCAGCCATCGCCCGGCAGGGGGAGCCACAGATACGCAGTATTTT. Amino acid sequence: CASSHRPAGGATDTQYF.

The rearrangement joins TRBV7-9 to TRBJ2-3; 9 bases align to TRBD2. The germline CDR1 and CDR2 sequences are SEHNR and FQNEAQ (reference sequence). The CDR3 is made up of 16 amino acids. The V gene end was trimmed by 5 bases and the J gene end by 4 bases; junction bases not matched to a gene: 10. DNA for the CDR3: TGTGCCAGCAGCGCGGGGCGGGGGGGAGCTGCAGATACGCAGTATTTT. It is translated as CASSAGRGGAADTQYF. Drawing the rest from reference TRBV7-9 and TRBJ2-3, the complete variable domain is DTGVSQNPRHKITKRGQNVTFRCDPISEHNRLYWYRQTLGQGPEFLTYFQNEAQLEKSRLLSDRFSAERPKGSFSTLEIQRTEQGDSAMYLCASSAGRGGAADTQYFGPGTRLTVL.

The chain has TRBV19 and TRBJ1-2; D remains ambiguous. CDR3 length: 13 amino acids. Trimming stripped 7 bases from V and 0 bases from J, with 9 bases between. The germline V gene has CDR1 LNHDA and CDR2 SQIVND (reference sequence). CDR3: CASKWQANYGYTF. CDR3 nucleotides: TGTGCCAGTAAGTGGCAAGCTAACTATGGCTACACCTTC.

CDR3 residues: CASSLTDSNQPQHF. CDR3 DNA: TGTGCCAGCAGCTTAACTGATAGCAATCAGCCCCAGCATTTT. V is TRBV7-9 and J is TRBJ1-5; no definite D call. CDR1 is SEHNR and CDR2 is FQNEAQ in the germline V gene (reference sequence). V shed 2 bases and J shed 0 bases, with 5 bases lying between them. The CDR3 is 14 amino acids.